This T cell receptor (beta chain) was sequenced during a study of T-cell reconstitution after alpha-beta-depleted transplantation in children. Study results and caveats: Several hundred expanded graft clones reportedly gave rise to the alpha-beta T cells present about two months after transplant. At one year after transplant, newly produced T cells mostly accounted for T-cell counts and diversity. For some patients, TCRbeta diversity was high at day 60 because of recipient T cells and thymic progenitors that survived.

For TCRbeta, the library was prepared with unique molecular identifiers. TCRdb processed the PCR reads anew with MiXCR; each CDR3 protein has one entry. The sample yields about a million distinct CDR3 sequences, roughly 29% seen once. On this clonotype itself: Its specificity is unknown.

Germline V gives CDR1 SGHRS, CDR2 YFSETQ. CDR3 length: 15 residues. V lost 4 bases to trimming and J lost 2 bases, with 16 bases between them. Sequencing used PBMCs, mostly from graft donor cells, obtained 360 days after TCRalphabeta/CD19-depleted stem cell transplant. The receptor's source is a boy younger than two who had a stem cell transplant for SCID, so the T cells may come from the graft donor. The genes are TRBV5-1 and TRBJ2-7, with D perhaps TRBD2 (5 bases). The CDR3 DNA is TGCGCCAGCAGCCCGAGGGCGGAGCCCACCTACGAGCAGTACTTC. This sequence encodes CASSPRAEPTYEQYF.